This paragraph reports one TCR beta chain. Its antigen is not identified. Genomic DNA, the template, was used for profiling of the TCR beta VDJ and CDR3. TCRdb reprocessed the reads with MiXCR, giving one entry per CDR3 protein. The table lists 200,000 or so distinct CDR3 sequences, 64% of them singletons, with around 42% in the top ten. This record belongs to a study of CD8+CD57+ T cells in acquired aplastic anemia. The study, taken as a whole, reports: Between patients and controls, CD8+ Simpson's diversity did not vary significantly. Patients and controls turned out to have some 30 CD8+ CDR3 sequences in common.

Per germline, CDR1 SGHTA and CDR2 FQGNSA. The ends were cut back, 3 bases at V and 4 bases at J, with 12 bases in the middle. The CDR3 length is 14 residues. The sequence derives from a human donor with severe aplastic anemia or a healthy control (not recorded which). The J gene is TRBJ1-2, the V gene TRBV7-2; the D gene is possibly TRBD1 (5 bases). Sample: sorted CD4+, CD8+, or CD8+CD57+ T cells (not recorded which) from PBMCs. CDR3 region: CASSLGWGSYGYTF. The CDR3 nucleotides are TGTGCCAGCAGCTTGGGGTGGGGCAGCTATGGCTACACCTTC.